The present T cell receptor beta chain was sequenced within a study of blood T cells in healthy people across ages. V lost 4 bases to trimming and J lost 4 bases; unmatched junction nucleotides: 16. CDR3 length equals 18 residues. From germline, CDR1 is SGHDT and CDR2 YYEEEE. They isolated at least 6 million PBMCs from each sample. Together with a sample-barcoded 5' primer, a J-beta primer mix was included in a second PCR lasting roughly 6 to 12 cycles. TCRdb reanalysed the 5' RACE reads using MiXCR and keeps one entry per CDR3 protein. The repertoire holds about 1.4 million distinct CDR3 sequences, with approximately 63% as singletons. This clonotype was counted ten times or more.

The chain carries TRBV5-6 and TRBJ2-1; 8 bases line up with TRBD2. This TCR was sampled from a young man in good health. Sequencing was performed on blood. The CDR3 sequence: CASSEQIIGASGYNEQFF. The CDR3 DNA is TGTGCCAGCAGCGAGCAGATCATCGGGGCTAGCGGGTACAATGAGCAGTTCTTC.